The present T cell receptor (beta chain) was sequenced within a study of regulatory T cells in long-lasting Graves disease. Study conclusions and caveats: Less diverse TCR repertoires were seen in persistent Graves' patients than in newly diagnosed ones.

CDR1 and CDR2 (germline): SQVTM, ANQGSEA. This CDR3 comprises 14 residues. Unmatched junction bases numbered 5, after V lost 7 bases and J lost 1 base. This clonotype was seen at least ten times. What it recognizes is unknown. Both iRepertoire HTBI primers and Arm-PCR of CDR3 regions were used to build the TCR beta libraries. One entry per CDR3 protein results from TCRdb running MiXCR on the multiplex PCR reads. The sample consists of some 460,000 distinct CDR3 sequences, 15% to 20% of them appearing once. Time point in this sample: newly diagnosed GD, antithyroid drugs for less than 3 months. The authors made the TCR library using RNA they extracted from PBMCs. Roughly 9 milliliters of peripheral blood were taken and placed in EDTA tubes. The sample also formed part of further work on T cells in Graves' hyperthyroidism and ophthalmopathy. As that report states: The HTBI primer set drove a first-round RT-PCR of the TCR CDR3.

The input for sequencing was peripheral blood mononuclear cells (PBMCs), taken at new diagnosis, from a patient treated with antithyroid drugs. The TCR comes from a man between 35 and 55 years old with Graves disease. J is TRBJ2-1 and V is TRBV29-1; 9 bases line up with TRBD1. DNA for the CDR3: TGCAGCGCGAACAGGGGGCTATCCTACAATGAGCAGTTCTTC. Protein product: CSANRGLSYNEQFF.